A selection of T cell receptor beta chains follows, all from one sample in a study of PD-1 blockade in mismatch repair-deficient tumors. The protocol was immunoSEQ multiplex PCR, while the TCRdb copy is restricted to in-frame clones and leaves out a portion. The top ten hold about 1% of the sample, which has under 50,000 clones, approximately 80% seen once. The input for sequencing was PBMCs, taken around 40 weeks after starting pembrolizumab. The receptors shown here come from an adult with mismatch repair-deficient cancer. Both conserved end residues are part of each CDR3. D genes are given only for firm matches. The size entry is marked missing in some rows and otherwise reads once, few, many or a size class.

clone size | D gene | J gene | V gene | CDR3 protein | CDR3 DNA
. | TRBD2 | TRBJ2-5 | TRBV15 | CATSRGWGAGVETQYF | TGTGCCACCAGCAGAGGGTGGGGAGCGGGAGTAGAGACCCAGTACTTC
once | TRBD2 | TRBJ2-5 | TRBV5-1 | CASTPGRSGNQETQYF | TGCGCCAGTACCCCAGGGCGGAGCGGGAACCAAGAGACCCAGTACTTC
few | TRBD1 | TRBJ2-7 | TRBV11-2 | CASSSSGDRGSHEQYF | TGTGCCAGCAGCTCCTCTGGGGACAGGGGGTCCCACGAGCAGTACTTC
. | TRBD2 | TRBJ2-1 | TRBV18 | CASSPLGLAGGINEQFF | TGTGCCAGCTCACCACTGGGACTAGCGGGAGGGATCAATGAGCAGTTCTTC
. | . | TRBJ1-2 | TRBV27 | CASSPYQRTDYGYTF | TGTGCCAGCAGTCCTTACCAAAGGACAGACTATGGCTACACCTTC
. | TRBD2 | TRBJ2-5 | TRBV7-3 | CASSLYLAGVQETQYF | TGTGCCAGCAGCTTATACCTAGCGGGAGTCCAAGAGACCCAGTACTTC
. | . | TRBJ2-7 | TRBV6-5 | CASSTRRGYYEQYF | TGTGCCAGCAGTACGCGCCGGGGTTACTACGAGCAGTACTTC
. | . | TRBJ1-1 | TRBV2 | CASSDAVNTEAFF | TGTGCCAGCAGTGACGCGGTGAACACTGAAGCTTTCTTT
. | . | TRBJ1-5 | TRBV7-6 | CASSLARGGEAGDQPQHF | TGTGCCAGCAGCTTAGCGAGGGGAGGGGAGGCAGGGGATCAGCCCCAGCATTTT
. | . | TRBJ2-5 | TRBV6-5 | CASSTTDGGAETQYF | TGTGCCAGCAGTACTACTGACGGGGGTGCAGAGACCCAGTACTTC
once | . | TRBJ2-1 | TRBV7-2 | CASSLAGVGNEQFF | TGTGCCAGCAGCTTAGCGGGAGTGGGCAATGAGCAGTTCTTC
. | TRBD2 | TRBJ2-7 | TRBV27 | CAGSQTSGRYEQYF | TGTGCCGGCAGCCAGACTAGCGGGAGATACGAGCAGTACTTC
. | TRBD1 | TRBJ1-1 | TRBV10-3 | CADRGNTEAFF | TGTGCCGACAGGGGGAACACTGAAGCTTTCTTT
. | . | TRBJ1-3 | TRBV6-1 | CASSVQGYGNTIYF | TGTGCCAGCAGTGTACAGGGATATGGAAACACCATATATTTT
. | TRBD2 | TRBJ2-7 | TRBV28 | CASSFLAGAYEQYF | TGTGCCAGCAGTTTTCTAGCGGGAGCCTACGAGCAGTACTTC
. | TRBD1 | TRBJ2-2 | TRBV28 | CASRPGQGTGELFF | TGTGCCAGCAGACCGGGACAGGGGACCGGGGAGCTGTTTTTT
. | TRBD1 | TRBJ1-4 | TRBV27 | CASSLTGAEEKLFF | TGTGCCAGCAGTTTAACAGGGGCGGAAGAAAAACTGTTTTTT
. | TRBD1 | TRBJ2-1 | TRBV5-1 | CASSEGQTYNEQFF | TGCGCCAGCAGCGAGGGACAGACCTACAATGAGCAGTTCTTC
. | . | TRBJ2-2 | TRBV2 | CASKGGANTGELFF | TGTGCCAGCAAGGGCGGGGCGAACACCGGGGAGCTGTTTTTT
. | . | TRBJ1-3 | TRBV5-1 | CASSLAGVGNTIYF | TGCGCCAGCAGCTTGGCAGGGGTTGGAAACACCATATATTTT
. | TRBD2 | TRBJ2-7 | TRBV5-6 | CASSFLSTGTSGNYEQYF | TGTGCCAGCAGCTTCCTCTCTACCGGGACTAGCGGGAACTACGAGCAGTACTTC
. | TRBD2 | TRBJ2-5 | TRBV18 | CASSPAGGAETQYF | TGTGCCAGCTCACCAGCGGGAGGGGCAGAGACCCAGTACTTC
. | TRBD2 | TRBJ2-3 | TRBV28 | CASRLTSGRIDTQYF | TGTGCCAGCAGGCTGACTAGCGGGAGGATAGATACGCAGTATTTT
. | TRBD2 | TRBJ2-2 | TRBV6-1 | CASSVEREGTGELFF | TGTGCCAGCAGTGTAGAGCGGGAAGGCACCGGGGAGCTGTTTTTT
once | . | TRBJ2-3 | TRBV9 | CASSVVSRGTDTQYF | TGTGCCAGCAGCGTAGTTTCCAGGGGCACAGATACGCAGTATTTT
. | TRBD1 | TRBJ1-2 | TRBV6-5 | CASRPRDSPTYGYTF | TGTGCCAGCAGGCCCCGGGACAGCCCGACCTATGGCTACACCTTC
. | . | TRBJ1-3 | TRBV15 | CATSRDRGNTIYF | TGTGCCACCAGCAGAGATCGGGGTAACACCATATATTTT
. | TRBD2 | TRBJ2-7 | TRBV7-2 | CASSLIAGVGEQYF | TGTGCCAGCAGCTTAATTGCGGGAGTTGGCGAGCAGTACTTC
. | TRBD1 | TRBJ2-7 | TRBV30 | CAWSARTGGRDEQYF | TGTGCCTGGAGTGCAAGGACAGGGGGACGCGACGAGCAGTACTTC
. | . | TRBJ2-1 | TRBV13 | CASQEAGPSYNEQFF | TGTGCCAGCCAAGAAGCAGGGCCCTCCTACAATGAGCAGTTCTTC
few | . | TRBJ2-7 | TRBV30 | CAWSPTDYYEQYF | TGTGCCTGGAGTCCGACTGATTACTACGAGCAGTACTTC
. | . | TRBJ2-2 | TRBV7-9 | CASSLRGLAGTGELFF | TGTGCCAGCAGCTTAAGGGGCCTCGCGGGAACCGGGGAGCTGTTTTTT
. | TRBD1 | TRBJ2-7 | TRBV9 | CASSGGTGRAHEQYF | TGTGCCAGCAGCGGAGGGACAGGGAGAGCGCACGAGCAGTACTTC
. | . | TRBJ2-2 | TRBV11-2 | CASSFPLGAGVGTGELFF | TGTGCCAGCAGCTTTCCCTTGGGGGCGGGAGTCGGCACCGGGGAGCTGTTTTTT
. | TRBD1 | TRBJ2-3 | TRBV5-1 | CASSLWDRGPLTQYF | TGCGCCAGCAGCTTATGGGACAGGGGGCCTCTCACGCAGTATTTT
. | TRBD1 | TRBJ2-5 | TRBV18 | CASSPSGQALSEYQETQYF | TGTGCCAGCTCACCGTCGGGACAGGCACTAAGCGAATACCAAGAGACCCAGTACTTC
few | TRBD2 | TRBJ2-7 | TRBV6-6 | CASRTGTSGRRDEQYF | TGTGCCAGCAGGACCGGGACTAGCGGGAGGAGGGACGAGCAGTACTTC
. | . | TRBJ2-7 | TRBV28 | CASSLPGRGVDEQYF | TGTGCCAGCAGCCTACCCGGCAGGGGCGTCGACGAGCAGTACTTC
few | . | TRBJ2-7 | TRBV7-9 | CASSFDRVPYEQYF | TGTGCCAGCAGCTTTGACCGGGTTCCCTACGAGCAGTACTTC
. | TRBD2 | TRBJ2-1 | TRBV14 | CASQTSGREQFF | TGTGCCAGCCAGACTAGCGGGAGAGAGCAGTTCTTC
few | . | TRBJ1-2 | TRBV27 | CASSLGSGYGYTF | TGTGCCAGCAGTTTAGGCAGCGGATATGGCTACACCTTC
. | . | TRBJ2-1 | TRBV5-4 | CASTHEVAGPYNEQFF | TGTGCCAGCACCCACGAAGTCGCAGGGCCCTACAATGAGCAGTTCTTC
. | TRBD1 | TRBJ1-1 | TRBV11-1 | CASSLETPDRVGGEAFF | TGTGCCAGCAGCTTAGAGACCCCTGACAGGGTCGGTGGTGAAGCTTTCTTT
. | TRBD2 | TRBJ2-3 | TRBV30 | CACPLAGGTDTQYF | TGTGCCTGCCCACTAGCGGGAGGGACAGATACGCAGTATTTT
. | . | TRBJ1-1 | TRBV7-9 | CASSSNGGSEAFF | TGTGCCAGCAGTTCAAACGGGGGGTCTGAAGCTTTCTTT